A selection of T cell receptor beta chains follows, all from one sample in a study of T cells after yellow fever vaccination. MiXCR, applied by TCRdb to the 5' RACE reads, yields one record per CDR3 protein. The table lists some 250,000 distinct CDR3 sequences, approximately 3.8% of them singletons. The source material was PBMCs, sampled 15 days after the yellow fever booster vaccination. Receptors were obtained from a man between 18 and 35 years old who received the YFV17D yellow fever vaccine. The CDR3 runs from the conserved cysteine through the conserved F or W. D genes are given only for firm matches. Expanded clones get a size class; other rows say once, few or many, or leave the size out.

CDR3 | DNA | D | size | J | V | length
CASGRGGLGNQPQHF | TGTGCCAGCGGACGAGGGGGCCTAGGCAATCAGCCCCAGCATTTT | TRBD1 | many | TRBJ1-5 | TRBV6-2/TRBV6-3 | 15
CASRGDLNTEAFF | TGTGCCAGCAGGGGGGACTTGAACACTGAAGCTTTCTTT | - | many | TRBJ1-1 | TRBV2 | 13
CASSLNFGTGRETQYF | TGTGCTAGCAGCTTAAACTTTGGGACAGGGCGAGAGACCCAGTACTTC | TRBD1 | - | TRBJ2-5 | TRBV7-7 | 16
CASSSLAGIGELFF | TGTGCCAGCAGCTCCCTAGCGGGGATCGGGGAGCTGTTTTTT | TRBD2 | many | TRBJ2-2 | TRBV7-3 | 14
CSARRSTDTQYF | TGCAGCGCCCGGAGGAGCACAGATACGCAGTATTTT | - | many | TRBJ2-3 | TRBV29-1 | 12
CASSFAGTNTGELFF | TGTGCCAGCAGCTTTGCGGGGACGAACACCGGGGAGCTGTTTTTT | - | many | TRBJ2-2 | TRBV7-9 | 15
CASSTSPRGTGELFF | TGTGCCAGCAGTACGTCCCCGAGGGGAACCGGGGAGCTGTTTTTT | - | many | TRBJ2-2 | TRBV6-6 | 15
CASSQPGGPRSTEAFF | TGTGCCAGCAGCCAACCGGGAGGCCCGCGAAGTACTGAAGCTTTCTTT | - | many | TRBJ1-1 | TRBV7-9 | 16
CASSGQGRGQPQHF | TGTGCCAGCAGCGGACAGGGTCGCGGTCAGCCCCAGCATTTT | TRBD1 | many | TRBJ1-5 | TRBV9 | 14
CASSLGDRDHNEQFF | TGCGCCAGCAGCTTGGGGGACAGGGACCACAATGAGCAGTTCTTC | TRBD1 | many | TRBJ2-1 | TRBV5-1 | 15
CASSRAPGQGDSPLHF | TGTGCCAGCAGCCGAGCTCCGGGACAGGGGGATTCACCCCTCCACTTT | TRBD1 | many | TRBJ1-6 | TRBV4-2 | 16
CASSMGTGGAETQYF | TGTGCCAGTAGTATGGGGACAGGGGGCGCAGAGACCCAGTACTTC | TRBD1 | few | TRBJ2-5 | TRBV19 | 15
CASSLDGGPGTDTQYF | TGCGCCAGCAGCTTGGATGGGGGGCCAGGCACAGATACGCAGTATTTT | - | many | TRBJ2-3 | TRBV5-1 | 16
CASSFTREVSSTNTQYF | TGTGCCAGCAGTTTTACCAGGGAGGTATCCAGCACGAATACGCAGTATTTT | - | many | TRBJ2-3 | TRBV28 | 17
CASGNTDTQYF | TGTGCCAGCGGGAACACAGATACGCAGTATTTT | - | many | TRBJ2-3 | TRBV12-3/TRBV12-4 | 11
CASSQDWAGGHNEQFF | TGTGCCAGCAGCCAAGATTGGGCGGGGGGACACAATGAGCAGTTCTTC | TRBD2 | many | TRBJ2-1 | TRBV4-2 | 16
CASSQVQGFGNTIYF | TGCGCCAGCAGCCAAGTTCAGGGATTTGGAAACACCATATATTTT | - | many | TRBJ1-3 | TRBV4-1 | 15
CSGATGWLNTEAFF | TGCAGCGGGGCGACAGGGTGGCTGAACACTGAAGCTTTCTTT | TRBD1 | many | TRBJ1-1 | TRBV29-1 | 14
CASSLRGEAYNEQFF | TGTGCCAGCAGCCTCCGGGGAGAGGCCTACAATGAGCAGTTCTTC | - | many | TRBJ2-1 | TRBV6-5 | 15
CASSSLGGKETQYF | TGTGCCAGCAGTTCCCTAGGCGGGAAAGAGACCCAGTACTTC | - | many | TRBJ2-5 | TRBV27 | 14
CASSLEPSGGGVYNEQFF | TGCGCCAGCAGCTTGGAACCTAGCGGGGGGGGAGTCTACAATGAGCAGTTCTTC | TRBD2 | - | TRBJ2-1 | TRBV5-1 | 18
CASTVTGGSPLHF | TGTGCCAGCACAGTGACAGGGGGTTCACCCCTCCACTTT | TRBD1 | many | TRBJ1-6 | TRBV12-3/TRBV12-4 | 13
CASSRPGGNLVEQFF | TGTGCCAGCAGCCGCCCGGGGGGGAATTTAGTTGAGCAGTTCTTC | TRBD2 | many | TRBJ2-1 | TRBV7-9 | 15
CSAGTENTGELFF | TGCAGCGCCGGGACAGAGAACACCGGGGAGCTGTTTTTT | TRBD1 | - | TRBJ2-2 | TRBV29-1 | 13
CASSLGVFGYTF | TGTGCCAGCAGCTTAGGGGTTTTTGGCTACACCTTC | - | many | TRBJ1-2 | TRBV11-2 | 12
CASSALLNPYDNSPLHF | TGTGCCAGCAGCGCCCTTTTGAATCCTTACGATAATTCACCCCTCCACTTT | - | many | TRBJ1-6 | TRBV12-3/TRBV12-4 | 17
CASSITSLTGTLETQYF | TGTGCCAGCAGCATAACCTCTCTTACGGGGACTCTGGAGACCCAGTACTTC | - | many | TRBJ2-5 | TRBV13 | 17
CSVERGRGANYGYTF | TGCAGCGTTGAAAGGGGTCGGGGGGCTAACTATGGCTACACCTTC | - | many | TRBJ1-2 | TRBV29-1 | 15
CATSRVTSTDTQYF | TGTGCCACCAGCAGAGTAACTAGCACAGATACGCAGTATTTT | - | many | TRBJ2-3 | TRBV15 | 14
CASVPSRQGKNQPQHF | TGTGCCAGCGTGCCCAGTCGACAGGGAAAAAATCAGCCCCAGCATTTT | TRBD1 | many | TRBJ1-5 | TRBV6-1 | 16
CASSELWSTAGREDRNYGYTF | TGTGCCAGCAGTGAATTATGGTCTACGGCAGGGCGCGAAGACAGAAACTATGGCTACACCTTC | - | many | TRBJ1-2 | TRBV6-1 | 21
CASGEGVVNQPQHF | TGTGCCAGTGGCGAGGGGGTTGTAAATCAGCCCCAGCATTTT | - | few | TRBJ1-5 | TRBV9 | 14
CASRTGQGTYGYTF | TGTGCCAGCAGAACAGGACAGGGGACCTATGGCTACACCTTC | TRBD1 | many | TRBJ1-2 | TRBV7-9 | 14